This TCR beta chain was profiled in a study of Graves' ophthalmopathy and Graves' hyperthyroidism. This clonotype is a singleton in its sample. The V gene's germline CDR1 is MRHNA and CDR2 SNTAGT. This CDR3 has 17 residues. V shed 5 bases and J 0 bases; nucleotides not matched to a gene: 9. As the template, RNA transcripts were used to amplify TCR beta CDR3 regions. Following a first-round RT-PCR that used HTBI primers, a second-round multiplex PCR was carried out. TCRdb fed the multiplex PCR reads into MiXCR, producing one record per CDR3 protein. The sample lists 400,000 to 450,000 distinct CDR3 sequences; around 21% were seen once. Aged 18 to 65, hyperthyroidism patients had new diagnoses of under 2 months' duration. From fresh peripheral blood, approximately 10 ml in volume, the PBMCs were obtained.

V and J are TRBV6-4 and TRBJ1-2; 10 nucleotides match TRBD1. Sequencing was performed on peripheral blood. The sequence came from a woman younger than 30 with stable Graves' hyperthyroidism. The CDR3 region has the DNA TGTGCCAGCAGTCGACGACAGGGGGCAAGAGCTAACTATGGCTACACCTTC. Its protein is CASSRRQGARANYGYTF.